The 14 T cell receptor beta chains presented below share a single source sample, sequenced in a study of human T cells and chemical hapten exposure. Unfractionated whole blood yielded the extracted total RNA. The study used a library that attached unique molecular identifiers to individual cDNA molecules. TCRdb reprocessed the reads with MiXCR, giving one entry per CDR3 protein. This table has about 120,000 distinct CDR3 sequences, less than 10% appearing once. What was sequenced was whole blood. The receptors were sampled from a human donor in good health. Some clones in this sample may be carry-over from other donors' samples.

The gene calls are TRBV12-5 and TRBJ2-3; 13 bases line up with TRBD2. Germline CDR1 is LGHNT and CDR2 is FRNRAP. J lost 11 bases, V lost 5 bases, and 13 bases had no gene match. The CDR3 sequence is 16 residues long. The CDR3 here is CASGAGTSGTDLGQYF. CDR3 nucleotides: TGTGCTAGTGGTGCCGGGACTAGCGGGACCGACCTCGGGCAGTATTTT.

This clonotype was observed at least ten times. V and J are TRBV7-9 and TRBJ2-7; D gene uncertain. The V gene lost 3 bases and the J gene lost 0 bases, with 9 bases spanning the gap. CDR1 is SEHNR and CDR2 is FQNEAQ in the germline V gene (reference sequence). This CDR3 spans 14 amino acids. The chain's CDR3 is CASSLDGRSYEQYF. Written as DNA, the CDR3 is TGTGCCAGCAGCTTGGACGGTCGCTCCTACGAGCAGTACTTC.

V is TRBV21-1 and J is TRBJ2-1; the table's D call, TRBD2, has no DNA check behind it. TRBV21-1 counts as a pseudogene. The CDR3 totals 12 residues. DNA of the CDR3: TGTGCCAGCAGAGGGACTTCCAATGAGCAGTTCTTC. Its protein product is CASRGTSNEQFF.

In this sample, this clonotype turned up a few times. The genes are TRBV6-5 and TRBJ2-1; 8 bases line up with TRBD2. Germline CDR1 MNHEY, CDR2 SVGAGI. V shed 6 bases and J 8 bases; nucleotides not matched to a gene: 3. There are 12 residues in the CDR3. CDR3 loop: CASREGLDEQFF. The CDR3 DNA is TGTGCCAGCAGGGAGGGACTAGATGAGCAGTTCTTC.

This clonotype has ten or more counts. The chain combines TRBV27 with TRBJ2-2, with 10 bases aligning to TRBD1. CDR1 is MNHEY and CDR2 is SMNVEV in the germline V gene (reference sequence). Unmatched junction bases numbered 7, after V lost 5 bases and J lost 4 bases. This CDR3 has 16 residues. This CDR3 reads CASSPSTGGGTGELFF. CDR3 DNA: TGTGCCAGCAGTCCCTCGACAGGGGGCGGCACCGGGGAGCTGTTTTTT.

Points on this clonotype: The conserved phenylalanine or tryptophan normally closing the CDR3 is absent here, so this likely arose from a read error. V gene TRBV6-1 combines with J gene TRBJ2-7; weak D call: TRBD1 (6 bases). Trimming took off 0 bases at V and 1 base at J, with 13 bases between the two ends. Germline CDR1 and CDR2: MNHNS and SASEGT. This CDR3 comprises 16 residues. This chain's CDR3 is CASSEADDRSSYEQYL. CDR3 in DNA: TGTGCCAGCAGTGAAGCGGACGACAGGTCTTCCTACGAGCAGTACCTC.

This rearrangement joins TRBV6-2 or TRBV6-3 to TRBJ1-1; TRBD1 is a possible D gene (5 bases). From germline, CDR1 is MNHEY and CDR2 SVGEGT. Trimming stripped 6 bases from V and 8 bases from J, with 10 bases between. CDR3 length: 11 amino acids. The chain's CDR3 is CASRLNREAFF. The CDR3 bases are TGTGCCAGCAGGTTGAACAGGGAAGCTTTCTTT.

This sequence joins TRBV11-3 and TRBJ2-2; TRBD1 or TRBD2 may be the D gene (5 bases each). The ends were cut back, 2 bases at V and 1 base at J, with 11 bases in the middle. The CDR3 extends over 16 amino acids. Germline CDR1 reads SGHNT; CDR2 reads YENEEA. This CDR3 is CASSLRGTMNTGELFF. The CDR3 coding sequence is TGTGCCAGCAGCTTAAGAGGGACGATGAACACCGGGGAGCTGTTTTTT. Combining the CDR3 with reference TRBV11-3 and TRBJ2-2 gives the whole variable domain EAGVVQSPRYKIIEKKQPVAFWCNPISGHNTLYWYLQNLGQGPELLIRYENEEAVDDSQLPKDRFSAERLKGVDSTLKIQPAELGDSAVYLCASSLRGTMNTGELFFGEGSRLTVL.

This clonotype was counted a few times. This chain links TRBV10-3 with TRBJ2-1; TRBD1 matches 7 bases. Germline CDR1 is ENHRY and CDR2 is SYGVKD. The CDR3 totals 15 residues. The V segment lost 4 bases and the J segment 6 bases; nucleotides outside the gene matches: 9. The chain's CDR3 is CAISATRQGTNEQFF. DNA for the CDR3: TGTGCCATCAGTGCGACCCGACAGGGAACCAATGAGCAGTTCTTC.

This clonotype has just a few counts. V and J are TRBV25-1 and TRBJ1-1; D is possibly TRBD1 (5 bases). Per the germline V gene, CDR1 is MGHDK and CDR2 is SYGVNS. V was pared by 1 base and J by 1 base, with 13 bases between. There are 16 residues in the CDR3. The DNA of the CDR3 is TGTGCCAGCAGTGAATCCCGACAGACGCCGAACACTGAAGCTTTCTTT. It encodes CASSESRQTPNTEAFF.

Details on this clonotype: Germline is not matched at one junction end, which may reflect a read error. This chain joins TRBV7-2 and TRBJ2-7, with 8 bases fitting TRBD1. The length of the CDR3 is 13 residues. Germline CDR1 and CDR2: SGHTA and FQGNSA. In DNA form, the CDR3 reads TGTGCCAGCAGATGGACAGGGACCTACAAGCAGTACTTC. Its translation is CASRWTGTYKQYF.

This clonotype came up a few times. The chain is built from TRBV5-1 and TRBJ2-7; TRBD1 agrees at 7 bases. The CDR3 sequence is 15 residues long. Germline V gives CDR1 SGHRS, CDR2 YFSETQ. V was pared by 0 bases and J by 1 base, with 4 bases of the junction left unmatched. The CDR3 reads CASSLEPGGSYEQYF. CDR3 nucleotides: TGCGCCAGCAGCTTGGAGCCAGGGGGATCCTACGAGCAGTACTTC.

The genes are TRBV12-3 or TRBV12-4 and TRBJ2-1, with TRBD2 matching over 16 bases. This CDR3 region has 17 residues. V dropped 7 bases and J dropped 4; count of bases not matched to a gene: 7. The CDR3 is CASMGLAGGPSYNEQFF. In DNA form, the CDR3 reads TGTGCCAGCATGGGACTAGCGGGAGGGCCGAGTTACAATGAGCAGTTCTTC.

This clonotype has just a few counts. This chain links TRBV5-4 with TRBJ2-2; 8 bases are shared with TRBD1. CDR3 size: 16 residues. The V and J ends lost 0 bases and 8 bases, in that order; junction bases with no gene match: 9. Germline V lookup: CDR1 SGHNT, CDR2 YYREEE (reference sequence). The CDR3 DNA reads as TGTGCCAGCAGCTTGGGTGGACAGGGACGTGGTGGGGAGCTGTTTTTT. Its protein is CASSLGGQGRGGELFF.